Listed here are 22 T cell receptor beta chains from one sample, sequenced in a study of blood T cell repertoires in COVID-19. Method: immunoSEQ multiplex PCR; TCRdb's copy keeps in-frame clones and lacks some. Here the sample spans roughly 440,000 clones, about nine tenths being singletons. Sequenced sample: peripheral blood. These receptors originate from a woman in her fifties or sixties with COVID-19, enrolled during active disease.

The CDR3 spells CASSLDRGGYTF. The CDR3 DNA reads TGTGCCAGCAGCCTAGACAGGGGTGGCTACACCTTC. The genes are TRBV7-2 and TRBJ1-2, with 8 bases identical to TRBD1. CDR1 is SGHTA, CDR2 FQGNSA, per germline. The V and J ends lost 5 bases and 7 bases, in that order; junction bases with no gene match: 3. The CDR3 covers 12 residues. Based on the CDR3 plus reference TRBV7-2 and TRBJ1-2, the full variable domain is GAGVSQSPSNKVTEKGKDVELRCDPISGHTALYWYRQSLGQGLEFLIYFQGNSAPDKSGLPSDRFSAERTGGSVSTLTIQRTQQEDSAVYLCASSLDRGGYTFGSGTRLTVV.

This clone was observed once. The J gene is TRBJ2-5, the V gene TRBV6-5; tentative D call: TRBD1 (6 bases). Germline V gives CDR1 MNHEY, CDR2 SVGAGI. With 5 bases removed from V and 5 bases from J, the gap between germline ends came to 15 bases. The CDR3 covers 14 residues. Written as DNA, the CDR3 is TGTGCCAGCAGTCCAGGGGTTTTAATGGAGACCCAGTACTTC. Its translation: CASSPGVLMETQYF.

V is TRBV14 and J is TRBJ1-2, with 7 bases that match TRBD1. Per germline, CDR1 SGHDN and CDR2 FVKESK. The trim removed 4 bases at V and 7 bases at J, leaving 12 bases unmatched. This CDR3 is 15 amino acids long. The CDR3 loop is CASSPYNRGLPGYTF. The DNA of the CDR3 is TGTGCCAGCAGCCCTTACAACAGGGGACTGCCTGGCTACACCTTC.

A word on this clone: A read error may produce the germline difference seen at one junction end. The rearrangement joins TRBV5-1 to TRBJ2-2, with 7 bases identical to TRBD1. CDR3 length: 14 amino acids. The germline CDR1 and CDR2 sequences are SGHRS and YFSETQ. The CDR3: CASSLGQPAGELFF. For the CDR3, the DNA is TGCGCCAGCAGTTTGGGACAGCCCGCCGGGGAGCTGTTTTTT.

This chain joins TRBV24-1 and TRBJ2-2, with 7 nucleotides matching TRBD2. The CDR3 consists of 14 residues. From germline, CDR1 is KGHDR and CDR2 SFDVKD. J lost 2 bases, V lost 5 bases, and 1 base had no gene match. CDR3 sequence (DNA): TGTGCCACCAGTGCTAGCGGAAACACCGGGGAGCTGTTTTTT. This encodes CATSASGNTGELFF.

V and J are TRBV19 and TRBJ2-1, with TRBD2 matching over 11 bases. With 2 bases clipped from V and 6 bases from J, the junction kept 6 bases outside the gene matches. Germline-derived CDR1 and CDR2 are LNHDA and SQIVND (reference sequence). The CDR3 has 16 residues. Here the CDR3 reads CASSILAGGVGNEQFF. CDR3 sequence (DNA): TGTGCCAGTAGTATACTAGCGGGGGGTGTCGGCAATGAGCAGTTCTTC.

This clone turned up a few times. The chain employs TRBV27 and TRBJ2-7, with D possibly being TRBD2 (5 bases). Germline CDR1 is MNHEY and CDR2 is SMNVEV (reference sequence). V was shortened by 4 bases and J by 3 bases, with 16 bases between the two germline ends. There are 15 residues in the CDR3. CDR3 residues: CASSSSYGILYEQYF. CDR3 DNA sequence: TGTGCCAGCAGTTCTTCTTACGGGATCCTCTACGAGCAGTACTTC.

The V gene is TRBV4-1, the J gene TRBJ1-1; D gene unclear. CDR3 length: 15 residues. Between the trimmed V and J ends, which lost 0 bases and 4 bases, there was a span of 12 bases. The V gene's germline CDR1 is MGHRA and CDR2 YSYEKL. CDR3 coding DNA: TGCGCCAGCAGCCAAGAAAGCGGCACCTTCACTGAAGCTTTCTTT. Translated, it gives CASSQESGTFTEAFF.

V and J are TRBV25-1 and TRBJ1-2, with D perhaps TRBD1 (6 bases). CDR1 is MGHDK and CDR2 is SYGVNS in the germline V gene. The CDR3 consists of 14 residues. Trimming took 2 bases from V and 6 from J, leaving 13 bases between them. The CDR3 loop is CASSEHREVNGYTF. CDR3 DNA: TGTGCCAGCAGTGAACACAGGGAAGTTAATGGCTACACCTTC.

The chain is built from TRBV12-3 or TRBV12-4 and TRBJ1-1, with D maybe TRBD1 (5 bases). V lost 6 bases and J lost 1, with 9 bases in between. The CDR3 has 13 residues. CDR3 residues: CASSIQENTEAFF. DNA for the CDR3: TGTGCCAGCAGCATACAGGAGAACACTGAAGCTTTCTTT.

This sequence joins TRBV3-1 (or the pseudogene TRBV3-2) and TRBJ1-2; 7 nucleotides align to TRBD1. V dropped 1 base and J dropped 1; count of bases not matched to a gene: 9. Germline V gene lookup returns CDR1 LGHDT and CDR2 YNNKEL (reference sequence). The CDR3 spans 17 residues. CDR3 loop: CASSQGPWTGDNYGYTF. In DNA form, the CDR3 reads TGTGCCAGCAGCCAAGGTCCCTGGACAGGAGATAACTATGGCTACACCTTC.

The rearrangement links TRBV5-5 to TRBJ1-1; tentatively, D is TRBD1 (6 bases). CDR3 size: 14 residues. CDR1 and CDR2 (germline): SGHKS, YYEKEE (reference sequence). V lost 9 bases to trimming and J lost 0 bases, with 15 bases between them. The CDR3 is CATKTGRMNTEAFF. The CDR3, as DNA: TGTGCCACCAAGACAGGCAGGATGAACACTGAAGCTTTCTTT.

CDR3 protein: CATSTGQGADYGYTF. For the CDR3, the DNA is TGTGCCACCAGCACAGGACAGGGGGCAGACTATGGCTACACCTTC. The chain is built from TRBV15 and TRBJ1-2; TRBD1 agrees at 11 bases. J gave up 3 bases and V 4 bases, and 4 bases lay outside the gene matches. The CDR3 has 15 residues. Germline V gives CDR1 LNHNV, CDR2 YYDKDF (reference sequence).

The rearrangement links TRBV5-1 to TRBJ2-5, with 9 bases identical to TRBD2. The J segment lost 2 bases and the V segment lost 4 bases, leaving 0 bases of the junction unmatched. CDR1 is SGHRS, CDR2 YFSETQ, per germline. The CDR3 extends over 13 amino acids. The chain's CDR3 is CASSAGGQETQYF. The CDR3 nucleotides are TGCGCCAGCAGCGCGGGGGGGCAAGAGACCCAGTACTTC.

The chain uses TRBV10-3 and TRBJ2-7; D not resolved. V shed 0 bases and J shed 5 bases, with 8 bases lying between them. The germline V gene has CDR1 ENHRY and CDR2 SYGVKD. The CDR3 runs to 13 residues. CDR3 amino acids: CAISESVRNEQYF. The CDR3 region has the DNA TGTGCCATCAGTGAGTCGGTTAGAAACGAGCAGTACTTC.

The chain couples TRBV27 to TRBJ2-7; D is perhaps TRBD1 (5 bases). The CDR3 totals 14 residues. Looked up from germline, CDR1 is MNHEY and CDR2 is SMNVEV (reference sequence). V lost 6 bases to trimming and J lost 2 bases, with 14 bases between them. CDR3 region: CASSLGVTTYEQYF. CDR3 sequence (DNA): TGTGCCAGCAGCCTAGGGGTCACGACCTACGAGCAGTACTTC.

The chain is built from TRBV11-1 and TRBJ2-7; D remains unclear. The V gene's germline CDR1 is SGHAT and CDR2 FQDESV (reference sequence). V lost 4 bases and J 0 bases, leaving 4 bases between the germline ends. The CDR3 length is 12 residues. This CDR3 reads CASSYSSYEQYF. As DNA, the CDR3 is TGTGCCAGCAGCTACAGCTCCTACGAGCAGTACTTC.

This chain joins TRBV24-1 and TRBJ1-2; D is undetermined. Germline values: CDR1 KGHDR, CDR2 SFDVKD. Trimming removed 5 bases at V and 4 bases at J, with 16 bases between. CDR3 length: 15 amino acids. In DNA form, the CDR3 reads TGTGCCACCAGTGGACCCCACGGGGAGGGCTATGGCTACACCTTC. It codes for CATSGPHGEGYGYTF.

V usage is TRBV7-6 and J usage is TRBJ1-4, with 8 bases lining up with TRBD1. The ends lost 5 bases at V and 3 bases at J; junction bases unmatched: 5. CDR3 size: 15 residues. Per the germline V gene, CDR1 is SGHVS and CDR2 is FNYEAQ. CDR3 sequence: CASSTRQGSNEKLFF. The CDR3 nucleotides read TGTGCCAGCAGCACCCGACAGGGGTCTAATGAAAAACTGTTTTTT.

This clone was seen a handful of times. The chain joins TRBV15 to TRBJ2-2, with 11 bases fitting TRBD1. J gave up 4 bases and V 0 bases, and 7 bases lay outside the gene matches. This CDR3 is built from 18 residues. CDR1 is LNHNV, CDR2 YYDKDF, per germline (reference sequence). The CDR3 DNA follows: TGTGCCACCAGCAGAGATCGATCCGGGACAGGGGGCACCGGGGAGCTGTTTTTT. It yields the protein CATSRDRSGTGGTGELFF.

V usage is TRBV25-1 and J usage is TRBJ2-7; 10 bases align to TRBD1. V was clipped by 3 bases and J by 7 bases; unmatched bases: 6. The CDR3 loop spans 14 amino acids. CDR1 is MGHDK, CDR2 SYGVNS, per germline. CDR3 sequence reads: CASSDRQGAREQYF. CDR3 nucleotide sequence: TGTGCCAGCAGTGACAGACAGGGGGCCCGGGAGCAGTACTTC.

The J gene is TRBJ2-7, the V gene TRBV5-8, with 7 bases matching TRBD1. CDR3 size: 15 residues. Per the germline V gene, CDR1 is SGHTS and CDR2 is YDEGEE. V shed 3 bases and J 4 bases; nucleotides not matched to a gene: 10. The CDR3 region is CASSSPGYRGYEQYF. Here the CDR3 DNA reads TGTGCCAGCAGCTCCCCGGGCTACAGGGGTTACGAGCAGTACTTC.